This T cell receptor (beta chain) was captured by sequencing in a study of shared clonotypes between healthy human individuals. Study-level information: Three plates were used per donor for CD4 naive, three for CD4 memory, two for CD8 naive and one for CD8 memory.

V lost 5 bases, J lost 11 bases, and 19 bases lay in between. The germline CDR1 and CDR2 sequences are SGHVS and FQNEAQ. The CDR3 is 14 residues long. This table comes from immunoSEQ multiplex PCR, and its TCRdb copy is limited to in-frame clones, with some not included. The repertoire holds fewer than 400,000 clones, with about 74% as singletons. This clone came up a few times. The antigen is undetermined. Study-level points and caveats: For naive CD4 cells, roughly 5% of clonotypes were shared across a few donors.

The source is a young man in good health. Sequencing was carried out using memory CD4+ T cells sorted from blood. Documented subset: CD45RA-negative fraction. The chain combines TRBV7-8 with TRBJ2-1; D uncertain. The CDR3 region is CASSGPGQIRKQFF. In DNA form, the CDR3 reads TGTGCCAGCAGCGGCCCCGGTCAAATCCGAAAGCAGTTCTTC.